These 28 T cell receptor beta chains share one sample of origin, sequenced in a study of T-cell memory formation after mild COVID-19. TCRdb reprocessed the 5' RACE reads via MiXCR and lists one record per CDR3 protein. This sample has about 44,000 distinct CDR3 sequences, with 5.5% to 8.5% found just once. The sample comprised PBMCs or a T cell subset sorted from them (not recorded which). The receptors come from an adult who had mild COVID-19 (a few samples of this study predate the infection). Cell type and time point are not known.

The chain joins TRBV19 to TRBJ2-5; D remains ambiguous. The V and J ends lost 3 bases and 5 bases respectively, with 10 bases between them. Germline V gene sequence: CDR1 LNHDA, CDR2 SQIVND (reference sequence). The CDR3 spans 13 residues. CDR3 residues: CASSIGRAETQYF. The CDR3 region has the DNA TGTGCCAGTAGTATCGGCAGAGCGGAGACCCAGTACTTC.

At least ten counts were recorded for this clonotype. The genes are TRBV12-3 or TRBV12-4 and TRBJ2-2; D is unresolved. CDR3 size: 13 residues. The V end lost 3 bases, the J end lost 3 bases, and 5 bases lay between the germline ends. Written as DNA, the CDR3 is TGTGCCAGCAGTTTTTGGGACACCGGGGAGCTGTTTTTT. Residues: CASSFWDTGELFF.

This clonotype came up a few times. The chain has TRBV5-4 and TRBJ2-5; possible D gene TRBD1, 6 bases. The germline gives CDR1 SGHNT, CDR2 YYREEE (reference sequence). The CDR3 loop spans 14 amino acids. V lost 7 bases to trimming and J lost 2 bases, with 15 bases between them. Here the CDR3 reads CASGHKTGQETQYF. The DNA of the CDR3 is TGTGCCAGCGGACATAAGACAGGACAAGAGACCCAGTACTTC.

The chain couples TRBV19 to TRBJ2-5, with D unclear. Trimming removed 5 bases at V and 2 bases at J, with 15 bases between. Germline V lookup: CDR1 LNHDA, CDR2 SQIVND (reference sequence). The CDR3 sequence is 15 residues long. This chain's CDR3 is CASSVQDGPQETQYF. In DNA, the CDR3 is TGTGCCAGTAGTGTCCAGGACGGACCTCAAGAGACCCAGTACTTC.

This chain joins TRBV2 and TRBJ2-2; D might be TRBD2 (7 bases). Germline V gene sequence: CDR1 SNHLY, CDR2 FYNNEI. This CDR3 has 15 residues. V dropped 3 bases and J dropped 3 bases, with 11 bases sitting between them. This CDR3 is CASSDTGRDTGELFF. In DNA form, the CDR3 reads TGTGCCAGCAGTGACACAGGGAGGGACACCGGGGAGCTGTTTTTT.

The V gene is TRBV7-9, the J gene TRBJ2-3; possibly TRBD1 or TRBD2 for D (5 bases each). Germline loops: CDR1 SEHNR, CDR2 FQNEAQ (reference sequence). The germline V and J ends were trimmed by 5 bases and 4 bases, with 16 bases remaining between them. CDR3 length: 15 amino acids. The chain's CDR3 is CASSHWVRGADTQYF. The CDR3 coding sequence is TGTGCCAGCAGCCATTGGGTGAGAGGGGCAGATACGCAGTATTTT.

This clonotype was observed many times. This rearrangement joins TRBV7-2 to TRBJ2-6, with a tentative D call TRBD2 (6 bases). Germline assignment: CDR1 SGHTA and CDR2 FQGNSA. V shed 5 bases and J shed 0 bases, with 11 bases lying between them. The CDR3 loop spans 16 amino acids. The CDR3 coding sequence is TGTGCCAGCAGCCCAGGAGGGACCTCTGGGGCCAACGTCCTGACTTTC. This codes for CASSPGGTSGANVLTF.

Only a few counts were recorded for this clonotype. V usage is TRBV27 and J usage is TRBJ2-1; tentative D call: TRBD2 (5 bases). Germline CDR1 reads MNHEY; CDR2 reads SMNVEV (reference sequence). The CDR3 totals 14 residues. Trimming stripped 3 bases from V and 7 bases from J, with 13 bases between. The CDR3 sequence: CASSLIGVGNEQFF. The CDR3 DNA reads TGTGCCAGCAGTTTGATCGGGGTGGGGAATGAGCAGTTCTTC.

This clonotype was seen at least ten times. The chain employs TRBV6-2 or TRBV6-3 and TRBJ2-4; the D is unclear. This CDR3 comprises 13 residues. The germline gives CDR1 MNHEY, CDR2 SVGEGT. The ends were cut back, 0 bases at V and 6 bases at J, with 6 bases in the middle. The CDR3 loop is CASSYSDLNIQYF. CDR3 DNA: TGTGCCAGCAGTTACTCGGACCTAAACATTCAGTACTTC.

This clonotype was found many times. J is TRBJ2-1 and V is TRBV4-1; 16 nucleotides match TRBD2. Germline V gene sequence: CDR1 MGHRA, CDR2 YSYEKL. J lost 12 bases, V lost 0 bases, and 8 bases had no gene match. The length of the CDR3 is 17 residues. The CDR3 reads CASSQDRGTSGRARQFF. CDR3 in DNA: TGCGCCAGCAGCCAAGATCGCGGGACTAGCGGGAGGGCTCGGCAGTTCTTC.

This clonotype was detected a few times. The J gene is TRBJ1-2, the V gene TRBV7-2, with TRBD1 identical over 9 bases. The CDR3 has 15 amino acids. Trimming cost V 4 bases and J 4 bases; bases outside gene matches: 7. Per the germline V gene, CDR1 is SGHTA and CDR2 is FQGNSA. The CDR3 sequence is CASSSRTGAIYGYTF. The CDR3 DNA reads as TGTGCCAGCAGCTCCCGGACAGGGGCCATCTATGGCTACACCTTC.

There are many counts of this clonotype. The J gene is TRBJ2-7, the V gene TRBV10-3, with a tentative D call TRBD1 (5 bases). Germline-derived CDR1 and CDR2 are ENHRY and SYGVKD. The CDR3 contains 12 residues. V lost 0 bases to trimming and J lost 6 bases, with 6 bases between them. CDR3 residues: CAISESTAEQYF. CDR3 DNA sequence: TGTGCCATCAGTGAGTCGACAGCCGAGCAGTACTTC.

The rearrangement links TRBV11-3 to TRBJ2-2; D is perhaps TRBD2 (6 bases). In germline, CDR1 is SGHNT, CDR2 YENEEA. Trimming pared 5 bases from V and 3 bases from J, leaving 16 bases between. The CDR3 is made up of 16 amino acids. Here the CDR3 DNA reads TGTGCCAGCAGCCCCGGGGACTTTAGGGACACCGGGGAGCTGTTTTTT. The encoded protein is CASSPGDFRDTGELFF.

The chain has TRBV7-9 and TRBJ2-3, with 13 bases identical to TRBD2. This CDR3 comprises 17 residues. Germline trimming cut 1 base from V and 2 bases from J; bases unmatched to any gene: 3. CDR1 is SEHNR and CDR2 is FQNEAQ in the germline V gene (reference sequence). CDR3 coding DNA: TGTGCCAGCAGCTTAGGGACTAGCGGGAGCTACACAGATACGCAGTATTTT. It yields the protein CASSLGTSGSYTDTQYF.

This clonotype was seen more than once but under ten times. This chain connects TRBV6-5 to TRBJ2-1; maybe TRBD1 (5 bases). The germline gives CDR1 MNHEY, CDR2 SVGAGI. The CDR3 consists of 13 residues. V lost 6 bases and J lost 6, with 12 bases in between. The CDR3 DNA reads TGTGCCAGCAGGAAGAAAGGGGTCAATGAGCAGTTCTTC. Its protein is CASRKKGVNEQFF.

This clonotype was counted a few times. The genes are TRBV7-2 and TRBJ2-7, with 13 bases fitting TRBD2. The germline gives CDR1 SGHTA, CDR2 FQGNSA. This CDR3 region has 16 residues. With 3 bases clipped from V and 2 bases from J, the junction kept 4 bases outside the gene matches. CDR3 in DNA: TGTGCCAGCAGCTTGGGGACTAGCGGGATCCCCTACGAGCAGTACTTC. Protein product: CASSLGTSGIPYEQYF. Supplemented by reference TRBV7-2 and TRBJ2-7, the full variable domain reads GAGVSQSPSNKVTEKGKDVELRCDPISGHTALYWYRQSLGQGLEFLIYFQGNSAPDKSGLPSDRFSAERTGGSVSTLTIQRTQQEDSAVYLCASSLGTSGIPYEQYFGPGTRLTVT.

V is TRBV28 and J is TRBJ1-1, with D perhaps TRBD1 (6 bases). V was trimmed by 3 bases and J by 2 bases, leaving 16 bases between them. CDR1 and CDR2 from the germline V gene are MDHEN and SYDVKM. The CDR3 covers 16 residues. CDR3 DNA: TGTGCCAGCAGTTTTCGGGGGGGCGGGAAAAACACTGAAGCTTTCTTT. It is translated as CASSFRGGGKNTEAFF.

The sample holds many counts of this clonotype. Here the CDR3 reads CASSYRQGPYEQYF. CDR3 in DNA: TGTGCCAGCAGTTACCGGCAGGGCCCCTACGAGCAGTACTTC. V usage is TRBV6-2 or TRBV6-3 and J usage is TRBJ2-7, with D perhaps matching TRBD1 (5 bases). Trimming stripped 2 bases from V and 2 bases from J, with 10 bases between. The CDR3 covers 14 residues. Germline V CDR1 and CDR2: MNHEY, SVGEGT.

This clonotype was observed at least ten times. The chain is built from TRBV20-1 and TRBJ2-7; tentative D call: TRBD2 (6 bases). Germline V gene lookup returns CDR1 DFQATT and CDR2 SNEGSKA (reference sequence). The CDR3 sequence is 12 residues long. V was shortened by 6 bases and J by 1 base, with 10 bases between the two germline ends. CDR3 coding DNA: TGCAGTGCCGGGGGACTTTCCTACGAGCAGTACTTC. It translates to CSAGGLSYEQYF.

This chain connects TRBV2 to TRBJ1-3; a weak D match, TRBD1 (6 bases). The CDR3 covers 13 residues. Trimming took off 5 bases at V and 4 bases at J, with 9 bases between the two ends. From germline, CDR1 is SNHLY and CDR2 FYNNEI. In DNA form, the CDR3 reads TGTGCCAGCAGTAAAGGGGGAGGAAACACCATATATTTT. It specifies CASSKGGGNTIYF.

There are many counts of this clonotype. The chain couples TRBV5-6 to TRBJ2-7; either TRBD1 or TRBD2 may fit D (5 bases each). CDR3 length equals 14 residues. In germline, CDR1 is SGHDT, CDR2 YYEEEE. Trimming removed 5 bases from V and 3 bases from J, with 15 bases in between. The CDR3 DNA reads TGTGCCAGCAGTTCCGGGGCACTCATCTACGAGCAGTACTTC. Translating it yields CASSSGALIYEQYF.

The V and J genes are TRBV12-3 or TRBV12-4 and TRBJ2-4; 7 nucleotides line up with TRBD1. There are 16 residues in the CDR3. V lost 5 bases, J lost 3 bases, and 10 bases stayed unmatched. The CDR3 DNA sequence: TGTGCCAGCAGTGCGCTACAGGGGTATGGCAAAAACATTCAGTACTTC. This gives the protein CASSALQGYGKNIQYF.

A few counts support this clonotype. The chain carries TRBV18 and TRBJ1-2, with 8 bases identical to TRBD1. The length of the CDR3 is 14 residues. CDR1 KGHSH and CDR2 LQKENI come from the germline V gene. The V gene end was trimmed by 6 bases and the J gene end by 8 bases; junction bases not matched to a gene: 11. The CDR3 DNA reads as TGTGCCAGCTCCCAGGACAGGGCGCGCGGGGGCTACACCTTC. It encodes CASSQDRARGGYTF. Complete variable domain (other parts from reference TRBV18 and TRBJ1-2): NAGVMQNPRHLVRRRGQEARLRCSPMKGHSHVYWYRQLPEEGLKFMVYLQKENIIDESGMPKERFSAEFPKEGPSILRIQQVVRGDSAAYFCASSQDRARGGYTFGSGTRLTVV.

This clonotype was observed many times. V gene TRBV12-3 or TRBV12-4 combines with J gene TRBJ2-1, with a possible D match to TRBD1 (5 bases). This CDR3 has 16 residues. The V and J ends lost 3 bases and 0 bases respectively, with 12 bases between them. The CDR3 here is CASSLVTGSSYNEQFF. CDR3 DNA: TGTGCCAGCAGTTTGGTTACAGGCAGCTCCTACAATGAGCAGTTCTTC.

In this sample, this clonotype turned up many times. The chain joins TRBV6-5 to TRBJ1-2; 9 bases are a match to TRBD1. Looked up from germline, CDR1 is MNHEY and CDR2 is SVGAGI. The V and J ends lost 7 bases and 8 bases, in that order; junction bases with no gene match: 8. The CDR3 spans 13 residues. The CDR3 region is CASTPGQGAGYTF. Here the CDR3 DNA reads TGTGCCAGCACCCCGGGACAGGGTGCCGGCTACACCTTC.

With regard to this clonotype: A much larger clone differs by one base, so this may be a read error. CDR3 bases: TGCGCCAGCAGCCCAGGGGACAGGGCGGGGGAGCAGTACTTC. Protein product: CASSPGDRAGEQYF. The chain joins TRBV4-3 to TRBJ2-7; 9 nucleotides agree with TRBD1. The CDR3 sequence is 14 residues long. The J segment lost 7 bases and the V segment lost 4 bases, leaving 8 bases of the junction unmatched. Germline V gene lookup returns CDR1 LGHNA and CDR2 YSLEER.

This clonotype was counted ten times or more. The rearrangement links TRBV4-2 to TRBJ2-1, with TRBD2 matching 9 bases. Losses at the gene ends were 8 bases for V and 4 bases for J; bases not matched to a gene: 3. The length of the CDR3 is 13 residues. Germline V gene lookup returns CDR1 LGHNA and CDR2 YNFKEQ. CDR3 bases: TGTGCCAGCGGGACTAGCTCTTACAATGAGCAGTTCTTC. Translating it yields CASGTSSYNEQFF.

This clonotype was found many times. The genes are TRBV4-2 and TRBJ2-3; 11 nucleotides match TRBD2. The CDR3 has 16 amino acids. Per germline, CDR1 LGHNA and CDR2 YNFKEQ. With 5 bases clipped from V and 4 bases from J, the junction kept 8 bases outside the gene matches. DNA for the CDR3: TGTGCCAGCAGCGTTACTAGCGGGGGCTTCGCAGATACGCAGTATTTT. This encodes CASSVTSGGFADTQYF.